This note documents a single T cell receptor (beta chain) sequence. The sample originates from a study of control samples from healthy donors and cancer patients. TCRdb's table, derived via immunoSEQ multiplex PCR, lists solely in-frame clones and lacks some. The repertoire consists of over 65,000 clones, with about 89% occurring once and the leading ten covering about 10%. CDR1 is LNHDA, CDR2 SQIVND, per germline (reference sequence). Germline trimming cut 6 bases from V and 0 bases from J; bases unmatched to any gene: 5. The CDR3 runs 15 residues. The chain links TRBV19 to TRBJ1-3, with 7 bases lining up with TRBD1. This sequence was found in a woman between 50 and 59 years old with colorectal cancer. Input material: PBMCs. The CDR3 region is CASRTTGDSGNTIYF. As DNA, the CDR3 is TGTGCCAGTAGAACCACAGGGGACTCTGGAAACACCATATATTTT.